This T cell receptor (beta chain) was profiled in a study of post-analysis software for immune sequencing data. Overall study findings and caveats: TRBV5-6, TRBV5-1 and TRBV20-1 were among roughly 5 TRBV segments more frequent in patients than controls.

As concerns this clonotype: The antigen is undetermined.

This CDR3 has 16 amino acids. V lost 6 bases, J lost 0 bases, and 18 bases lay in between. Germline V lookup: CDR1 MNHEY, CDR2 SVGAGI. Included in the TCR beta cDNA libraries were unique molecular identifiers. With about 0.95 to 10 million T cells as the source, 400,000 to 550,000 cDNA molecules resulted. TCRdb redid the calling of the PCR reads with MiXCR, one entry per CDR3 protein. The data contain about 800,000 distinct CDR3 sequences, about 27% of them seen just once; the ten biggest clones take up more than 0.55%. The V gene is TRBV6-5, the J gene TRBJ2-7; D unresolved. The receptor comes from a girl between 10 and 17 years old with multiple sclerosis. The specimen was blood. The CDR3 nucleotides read TGTGCCAGCAGCAAAGGCGCGGTGAAAATCTCCTACGAGCAGTACTTC. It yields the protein CASSKGAVKISYEQYF.